This T cell receptor (beta chain) was identified in a study of blood T cell repertoires in COVID-19. The wider study: Samples taken during acute and convalescent COVID-19 were collected in the United States, Italy and Spain. In each case, the material was cDNA or gDNA derived from T cells, B-cell-depleted T cells, or PBMCs.

In the authors' workflow: Nucleated cell counts were estimated from reference gene primer amplification. Sequencing was performed with immunoSEQ multiplex PCR; in TCRdb, only in-frame clones are kept and a portion is missing. V and J calls and clone size follow that table, whereas D and trimming were derived from the DNA. This repertoire shows 200,000 to 250,000 clones, around 88% found once; its top ten account for 9% to 15%. This clone has only a few counts. Germline assignment: CDR1 MNHNY and CDR2 SVGAGI (reference sequence). The CDR3 has 14 residues. Trimming cost V 4 bases and J 2 bases, with 12 bases left between them.

Input material: peripheral blood. The chain employs TRBV6-6 and TRBJ2-7; D is undetermined. This sequence was found in an elderly man with acute or convalescent COVID-19. CDR3 amino acids: CASSLQRYPYEQYF. As DNA, the CDR3 is TGTGCCAGCAGTTTGCAGCGTTACCCCTACGAGCAGTACTTC.